This entry lists 18 T cell receptor beta chains sequenced from one sample in a study of T cells in Graves' hyperthyroidism and ophthalmopathy (dated by TCRdb to between 2018 and 2021). The method behind the library was multiplex PCR. The sequencer was an Illumina HiSeq 2000. Amplification of TCR beta CDR3 regions was carried out from RNA transcripts. For the first round of RT-PCR on the TCR CDR3, the HTBI primer set was used together with the Qiagen OneStep RT-PCR kit. Clones were called with MiXCR by TCRdb after fastp trimmed the public reads at Q25, and only in-frame beta chains were retained. Every entry covers one CDR3 protein and lists the most common genes and DNA from its rows. The sample records hundreds of thousands of distinct CDR3 sequences, 11% to 15% of which are singletons. 10% of the sample is in the top ten clones. The specimen was blood. These receptors all come from a young woman with Graves' hyperthyroidism.

The rearrangement uses TRBV19 and TRBJ1-1; 8 positions agree with TRBD1. V lost 7 bases and J lost 5; bases outside the gene matches: 12. The CDR3 sequence is 15 residues long. In germline, CDR1 is LNHDA, CDR2 SQIVND (reference sequence). The CDR3: CASTVLQGAWTEAFF. The CDR3 bases are TGTGCCAGTACCGTCCTGCAGGGGGCTTGGACTGAAGCTTTCTTT.

This clonotype was detected a few times. This chain joins TRBV24-1 and TRBJ1-4; D call uncertain. Per germline, CDR1 KGHDR and CDR2 SFDVKD. V lost 0 bases and J 4 bases, leaving 11 bases between the germline ends. This CDR3 is 16 amino acids long. The CDR3, as DNA: TGTGCCACCAGTGATTTGAGGGCAGGCTTTAATGAAAAACTGTTTTTT. This codes for CATSDLRAGFNEKLFF.

This clonotype showed up many times. This rearrangement joins TRBV7-3 to TRBJ2-3; 7 nucleotides agree with TRBD2. J gave up 8 bases and V 2 bases, and 4 bases lay outside the gene matches. CDR3 length: 13 residues. In germline, CDR1 is SGHTA, CDR2 FQGTGA. The CDR3 DNA sequence: TGTGCCAGCAGCTTAGGGAGGGGCCTTACGCAGTATTTT. Its translation is CASSLGRGLTQYF.

In this sample, this clonotype turned up a few times. V is TRBV7-9 and J is TRBJ2-7; 9 positions match TRBD2. The CDR3 is made up of 17 amino acids. CDR1 and CDR2 from the germline V gene are SEHNR and FQNEAQ (reference sequence). With V trimmed by 4 bases and J by 5 bases, 15 bases remained unmatched. The CDR3 sequence: CASSSGVRTSDRDEQYF. Here the CDR3 DNA reads TGTGCCAGCAGCTCGGGAGTCCGGACTAGCGACCGCGACGAGCAGTACTTC.

Comments on this clonotype: A much larger clonotype is one base distant, so this may be a read error. The chain combines TRBV12-3 or TRBV12-4 with TRBJ2-1, with TRBD2 as a possible D gene (5 bases). Trimming removed 3 bases at V and 0 bases at J, with 12 bases between. The CDR3 sequence is 16 residues long. The CDR3, as DNA: TGTGCCAGCAGTTTGCGGCCAGGAGGCTCCTACAATGAGCAGTTCTTC. This sequence encodes CASSLRPGGSYNEQFF.

Ten or more counts support this clonotype. This CDR3 reads CASSELFYRRAEAFF. In nucleotides, the CDR3 is TGTGCCAGCAGTGAACTTTTTTACAGACGGGCTGAAGCTTTCTTT. The rearrangement uses TRBV6-1 and TRBJ1-1; D unclear. The V gene's germline CDR1 is MNHNS and CDR2 SASEGT. The CDR3 contains 15 residues. V shed 2 bases and J shed 6 bases, with 16 bases lying between them.

This clonotype has a count of ten or more. The chain couples TRBV7-2 to TRBJ2-2; tentatively, D is TRBD1 (5 bases). Germline CDR1 reads SGHTA; CDR2 reads FQGNSA. The CDR3 has 16 residues. V gave up 3 bases and J gave up 2 bases, with 13 bases separating them. The CDR3 sequence: CASSFARQGNTGELFF. Written as DNA, the CDR3 is TGTGCCAGCAGCTTTGCCAGGCAGGGTAACACCGGGGAGCTGTTTTTT.

In this sample, this clonotype turned up many times. The chain carries TRBV27 and TRBJ2-3; 7 bases agree with TRBD1. The CDR3 contains 13 residues. Germline assignment: CDR1 MNHEY and CDR2 SMNVEV (reference sequence). Unmatched junction bases numbered 4, after V lost 8 bases and J lost 2 bases. The CDR3 sequence is CASGGQFTDTQYF. The CDR3 nucleotides are TGTGCCAGCGGGGGACAGTTCACAGATACGCAGTATTTT.

A few counts support this clonotype. The gene calls are TRBV20-1 and TRBJ1-6, with D maybe TRBD1 (5 bases). The CDR3 has 13 amino acids. Germline CDR1 and CDR2: DFQATT and SNEGSKA (reference sequence). V gave up 3 bases and J gave up 9 bases, with 12 bases separating them. CDR3 nucleotides: TGCAGTGCTAGCCCCTCCAGGGTTTCACCCCTCCACTTT. Amino acid sequence: CSASPSRVSPLHF.

A few counts support this clonotype. A much larger clone differs by one base, so this may be a read error. The chain couples TRBV20-1 to TRBJ2-1; D is uncertain. The DNA end is a closer match to TRBJ2-7, so the J assignment may be wrong. CDR3 size: 14 residues. Germline V gene sequence: CDR1 DFQATT, CDR2 SNEGSKA (reference sequence). Here the CDR3 reads CSARDPGRYNEQYF. The CDR3, as DNA: TGCAGTGCTAGAGACCCTGGTCGCTACAATGAGCAGTACTTC.

In this sample, this clonotype turned up many times. This chain joins TRBV28 and TRBJ2-6; the D is unclear. The V gene lost 5 bases and the J gene lost 7 bases, with 12 bases spanning the gap. The CDR3 totals 14 residues. From germline, CDR1 is MDHEN and CDR2 SYDVKM. DNA for the CDR3: TGTGCCAGCAGTCTCCATTATGGTGCCAACGTCCTGACTTTC. Translation: CASSLHYGANVLTF.

This clonotype was counted a few times. The rearrangement joins TRBV14 to TRBJ2-1; no firm D call. V was trimmed by 5 bases and J by 8 bases, leaving 16 bases between them. This CDR3 region has 14 residues. Germline CDR1 and CDR2: SGHDN and FVKESK. Written as DNA, the CDR3 is TGTGCCAGCAGCGAAATCAGTAGGTTCCATGAGCAGTTCTTC. Amino acid sequence: CASSEISRFHEQFF.

Many counts were recorded for this clonotype. The junction does not match germline at one end; this may be a read error. The chain employs TRBV6-5 and TRBJ2-1; a possible D gene is TRBD2 (6 bases). This CDR3 region has 12 residues. The germline V gene has CDR1 MNHEY and CDR2 SVGAGI. As DNA, the CDR3 is TGCGCCAGCAGCTATGCGGGGAATGAGCAGTTCTTC. It specifies CASSYAGNEQFF.

This clonotype was picked up many times. The chain combines TRBV4-1 with TRBJ1-1; the D is unclear. CDR1 is MGHRA, CDR2 YSYEKL, per germline. This CDR3 is 14 amino acids long. V was trimmed by 3 bases and J by 4 bases, leaving 12 bases between them. The CDR3 region has the DNA TGCGCCAGCAGCCACTCAGGAGTTGTCACTGAAGCTTTCTTT. As protein: CASSHSGVVTEAFF.

In this sample, this clonotype turned up many times. The chain has TRBV18 and TRBJ1-1, with a possible D match to TRBD1 (5 bases). Trimming cost V 2 bases and J 7 bases, with 17 bases left between them. The V gene's germline CDR1 is KGHSH and CDR2 LQKENI. This CDR3 region has 15 residues. The CDR3 DNA reads as TGTGCCAGCTCACCAAAGTCCACGGGACTTCGTGAAGCTTTCTTT. Protein: CASSPKSTGLREAFF.

Regarding this clonotype: Just one base apart from a much larger clone, this may be a read error. The V gene is TRBV7-2, the J gene TRBJ2-3; possible D gene TRBD2, 5 bases. The CDR3 has 16 residues. Germline assignment: CDR1 SGHTA and CDR2 FQGNSA. With 8 bases removed from V and 4 bases from J, the gap between germline ends came to 22 bases. In DNA form, the CDR3 reads TGTGCCAGCGGCCCCGCCCAGAGGGCCGACTCAGATACGCAGTATTTT. The encoded protein is CASGPAQRADSDTQYF.

The chain couples TRBV6-2 or TRBV6-3 to TRBJ2-7; 9 bases are a match to TRBD2. The length of the CDR3 is 16 residues. V dropped 0 bases and J dropped 7; count of bases not matched to a gene: 10. The germline V gene encodes CDR1 MNHEY and CDR2 SVGEGT. The CDR3 DNA sequence: TGTGCCAGCAGTTACTCAGCTAGCGGGACCGCCTGGGAGCAGTACTTC. It translates to CASSYSASGTAWEQYF.

This clonotype was recorded at least ten times. This chain uses TRBV2 with TRBJ2-1, with 7 bases lining up with TRBD2. Germline V gene lookup returns CDR1 SNHLY and CDR2 FYNNEI. V lost 4 bases and J lost 5; bases outside the gene matches: 5. This CDR3 has 14 amino acids. The CDR3 region is CASSGSGVNNEQFF. CDR3 sequence (DNA): TGTGCCAGCAGTGGAAGCGGGGTCAACAATGAGCAGTTCTTC.